A selection of T cell receptor beta chains follows, all from one sample in a study of cytomegalovirus exposure and HLA in healthy donors. TCRdb keeps only in-frame clones here, not all; method: immunoSEQ multiplex PCR. Found here are under 200,000 clones, approximately 71% of them singletons; the top ten hold less than 1.6%. Sequencing used PBMCs. The receptors originated from a girl aged 10-17 years in good health and CMV-seronegative. CDR3s include the opening cysteine and the closing phenylalanine or tryptophan. A D gene is named only where the DNA matches it firmly. Clone size appears in some rows only: once, few, many, or a class for an expanded clone.

j_call | clone_size | d_call | v_call | cdr3_nt | cdr3_aa
TRBJ1-1 | NA | NA | TRBV6-5 | TGTGCCAGCTCATACAGGGATAACACTGAAGCTTTCTTT | CASSYRDNTEAFF
TRBJ2-1 | many | TRBD2 | TRBV6-1 | TGTGCCAGCAGTGGACTAGCGGGGTCAGAGGAGCAGTTCTTC | CASSGLAGSEEQFF
TRBJ2-7 | once | NA | TRBV6-6 | TGTGCCAGCAGTTATAAGGGGACACAAGACTACGAGCAGTACTTC | CASSYKGTQDYEQYF
TRBJ2-1 | many | TRBD2 | TRBV6-4 | TGTGCCAGCAGTGACTCGAGCGGGGGGGCATATGAGCAGTTCTTC | CASSDSSGGAYEQFF
TRBJ2-1 | NA | NA | TRBV19 | TGTGCCAGTAGTAGGCAGAACTACAATGAGCAGTTCTTC | CASSRQNYNEQFF
TRBJ2-1 | NA | TRBD1 | TRBV9 | TGTGCCAGCAGCGCAGAAAGATCCCGGACAGGGGGCCGGTTTGAGCAGTTCTTC | CASSAERSRTGGRFEQFF
TRBJ2-3 | NA | TRBD1 | TRBV7-3 | TGTGCCAGCAGCTTAGGGGGGGGACAGGGTACAGATACGCAGTATTTT | CASSLGGGQGTDTQYF
TRBJ1-1 | NA | NA | TRBV2 | TGTGCCAGCAGTGATATGGAGGGAGGCGTTTCTGAAGCTTTCTTT | CASSDMEGGVSEAFF
TRBJ2-1 | NA | NA | TRBV29-1 | TGCAGCATCCGGAGGCCCGACCGTTCCTACAATGAGCAGTTCTTC | CSIRRPDRSYNEQFF
TRBJ2-1 | NA | NA | TRBV6-1 | TGTGCCAGCCAGCATTCGGAGGCCACCTACAATGAGCAGTTCTTC | CASQHSEATYNEQFF